This passage covers 2 T cell receptor beta chains from one sample sequenced in a study of beta chain features in type 1 diabetes. General study findings and limits: Researchers report that Type 1 diabetes patients had moderately but significantly shorter TCRB CDR3s across all four CD4+ subsets.

The authors reverse transcribed all of the isolated RNA, so sequencing captured expressed TCRB transcripts. The repertoire was sequenced with immunoSEQ multiplex PCR; TCRdb's copy has only in-frame clones and lacks some. The sample includes about 650,000 clones, around an eighth seen only once; the top ten take 0.095% to 0.15%. Antigens for these TCRs are unknown. Specimen: naive CD4+ T cells from blood. All receptors come from a man younger than 40 with type 1 diabetes.

This clone was counted between two and nine times. This rearrangement joins TRBV19 to TRBJ1-5, with a tentative D call TRBD1 (5 bases). Trimming shortened V by 4 bases and J by 6 bases, and 10 bases separated the two germline ends. Germline values: CDR1 LNHDA, CDR2 SQIVND (reference sequence). The CDR3 loop spans 13 amino acids. CDR3 residues: CASSTQGGQPQHF. CDR3 nucleotide sequence: TGTGCCAGTAGTACCCAGGGCGGTCAGCCCCAGCATTTT.

This chain joins TRBV5-6 and TRBJ1-2; D not resolved. Trimming took off 0 bases at V and 0 bases at J, with 9 bases between the two ends. Germline assignment: CDR1 SGHDT and CDR2 YYEEEE. The CDR3 runs to 15 residues. CDR3 bases: TGTGCCAGCAGCTTGGTGCGAGTCACTAACTATGGCTACACCTTC. As protein: CASSLVRVTNYGYTF. The complete variable domain, with remaining parts taken from reference TRBV5-6 and TRBJ1-2, reads DAGVTQSPTHLIKTRGQQVTLRCSPKSGHDTVSWYQQALGQGPQFIFQYYEEEERQRGNFPDRFSGHQFPNYSSELNVNALLLGDSALYLCASSLVRVTNYGYTFGSGTRLTVV.